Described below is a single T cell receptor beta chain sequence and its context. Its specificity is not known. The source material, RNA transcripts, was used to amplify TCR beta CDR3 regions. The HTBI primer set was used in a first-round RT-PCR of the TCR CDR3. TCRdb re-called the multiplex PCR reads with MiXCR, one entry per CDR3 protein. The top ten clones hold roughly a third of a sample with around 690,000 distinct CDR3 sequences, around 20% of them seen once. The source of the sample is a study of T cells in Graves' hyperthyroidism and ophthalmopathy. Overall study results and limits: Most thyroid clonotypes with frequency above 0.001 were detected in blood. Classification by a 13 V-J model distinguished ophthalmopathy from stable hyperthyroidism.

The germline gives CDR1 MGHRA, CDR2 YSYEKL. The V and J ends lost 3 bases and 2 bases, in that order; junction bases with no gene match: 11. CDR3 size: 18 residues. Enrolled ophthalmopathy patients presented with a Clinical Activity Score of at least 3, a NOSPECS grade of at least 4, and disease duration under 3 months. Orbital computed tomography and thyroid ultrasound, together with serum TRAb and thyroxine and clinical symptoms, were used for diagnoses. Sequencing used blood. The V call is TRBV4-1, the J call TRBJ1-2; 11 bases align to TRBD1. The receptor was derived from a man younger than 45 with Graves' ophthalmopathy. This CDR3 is CASSHPLKGTGGNYGYTF. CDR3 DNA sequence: TGCGCCAGCAGCCATCCCCTCAAAGGGACAGGGGGGAACTATGGCTACACCTTC.